This TCR beta chain is drawn from a study of control samples from healthy donors and cancer patients. V was pared by 7 bases and J by 3 bases, with 13 bases between. The CDR3 extends over 14 amino acids. The germline gives CDR1 MNHNY, CDR2 SVGAGI (reference sequence). The data were produced by immunoSEQ multiplex PCR, yet TCRdb's version contains in-frame clones alone and is incomplete. The sample lists about 61,000 clones, around 90% occurring once. The chain employs TRBV6-6 and TRBJ2-1; D tentatively reads TRBD1 or TRBD2 (7 bases each). The clonotype originates from a man aged 55 to 70 with colorectal cancer. Sequenced sample: PBMCs. The CDR3 DNA reads as TGTGCCAGCACCCAGGGGGGGCTCTACAATGAGCAGTTCTTC. Translation gives CASTQGGLYNEQFF.